One sample yielded the 24 T cell receptor beta chains listed below, sequenced in a study of blood T cell repertoires in COVID-19. The assay was immunoSEQ multiplex PCR, and TCRdb's table has in-frame clones only and misses some. Of roughly 250,000 clones detected, nearly 90% appear once; the ten largest clones hold roughly 0.8%. What was sequenced was peripheral blood. Source of these receptors: a woman in her 30s with acute or convalescent COVID-19.

The rearrangement joins TRBV2 to TRBJ2-2, with D tentatively TRBD1 (5 bases). Between the trimmed V and J ends, which lost 0 bases and 0 bases, there was a span of 11 bases. The CDR3 consists of 17 residues. Germline assignment: CDR1 SNHLY and CDR2 FYNNEI. CDR3: CASSEAQVRANTGELFF. CDR3 nucleotides: TGTGCCAGCAGTGAAGCGCAGGTCAGGGCGAACACCGGGGAGCTGTTTTTT.

The CDR3 nucleotides read TGTGCCAGCAGTGACGACAGGGCTCTGAGCACAGATACGCAGTATTTT. Its protein product is CASSDDRALSTDTQYF. The V gene is TRBV27, the J gene TRBJ2-3; 7 bases align to TRBD1. The CDR3 spans 16 residues. Looked up from germline, CDR1 is MNHEY and CDR2 is SMNVEV (reference sequence). V gave up 5 bases and J gave up 0 bases; unmatched junction bases: 8.

The chain couples TRBV7-2 to TRBJ2-6; the D gene is possibly TRBD2 (6 bases). Looked up from germline, CDR1 is SGHTA and CDR2 is FQGNSA. The V gene lost 8 bases and the J gene lost 0 bases, with 20 bases spanning the gap. This CDR3 is built from 18 residues. DNA of the CDR3: TGTGCCAGCTCTCGGGGGACTCAGGGAAACTCTGGGGCCAACGTCCTGACTTTC. It translates to CASSRGTQGNSGANVLTF.

The chain is built from TRBV6-6 and TRBJ2-6, with TRBD1 matching over 9 bases. This CDR3 has 16 residues. After removal of 4 bases from V and 3 bases from J, the junction contained 4 bases not matched to a gene. CDR1 is MNHNY and CDR2 is SVGAGI in the germline V gene (reference sequence). CDR3 region: CASSWDRVGGANVLTF. CDR3 DNA sequence: TGTGCCAGCAGTTGGGACAGGGTCGGTGGGGCCAACGTCCTGACTTTC.

The chain carries TRBV19 and TRBJ2-3; D is unresolved. This CDR3 comprises 14 residues. Germline CDR1 and CDR2: LNHDA and SQIVND (reference sequence). V lost 6 bases to trimming and J lost 2 bases, with 12 bases between them. The CDR3 here is CASRNSKFTDTQYF. The CDR3 region has the DNA TGTGCCAGTAGGAACAGCAAATTCACAGATACGCAGTATTTT.

This chain joins TRBV7-9 and TRBJ1-5, with 8 bases identical to TRBD1. The CDR3 is made up of 17 amino acids. V dropped 0 bases and J dropped 0; count of bases not matched to a gene: 4. CDR1 is SEHNR and CDR2 is FQNEAQ in the germline V gene (reference sequence). The CDR3 protein is CASSLAGTGYSNQPQHF. The CDR3 DNA sequence: TGTGCCAGCAGCTTAGCCGGGACAGGATATAGCAATCAGCCCCAGCATTTT.

V and J are TRBV5-1 and TRBJ2-4; 14 bases align to TRBD2. The V and J ends lost 4 bases and 10 bases, in that order; junction bases with no gene match: 7. The CDR3 loop spans 15 amino acids. Germline V lookup: CDR1 SGHRS, CDR2 YFSETQ. The CDR3 nucleotides read TGCGCCAGCAGCCTCGGACTAGCGGGAGGTTGGATTCAGTACTTC. Translating gives CASSLGLAGGWIQYF.

The CDR3 coding sequence is TGTGCCAGCAGCTTAGCACCCTTGACGAGCGACGAGTACTTC. This encodes CASSLAPLTSDEYF. This chain connects TRBV7-2 to TRBJ2-7; D not resolved. The germline V gene has CDR1 SGHTA and CDR2 FQGNSA. Trimming took off 0 bases at V and 11 bases at J, with 17 bases between the two ends. The CDR3 covers 14 residues.

This rearrangement joins TRBV21-1 to TRBJ2-1; TRBD1, as called in the table, went unchecked against the DNA. TRBV21-1 is tagged as a pseudogene. The CDR3 is 13 residues long. In nucleotides, the CDR3 is TGTGCCAGCAGGTGGGACAAATACAATGAGCAGTTCTTC. It codes for CASRWDKYNEQFF.

This rearrangement joins TRBV19 to TRBJ1-4, with TRBD1 identical over 9 bases. The germline V gene has CDR1 LNHDA and CDR2 SQIVND (reference sequence). The V gene end was trimmed by 6 bases and the J gene end by 5 bases; junction bases not matched to a gene: 7. The CDR3 has 15 residues. DNA of the CDR3: TGTGCCAGTAGCAGCACGGGACAGGGCAATGAAAAACTGTTTTTT. Protein sequence: CASSSTGQGNEKLFF.

This chain connects TRBV10-1 to TRBJ2-7; weak D call: TRBD1 (5 bases). This CDR3 has 13 residues. The germline V and J ends were trimmed by 4 bases and 3 bases, with 10 bases remaining between them. Germline V gives CDR1 WNHNN, CDR2 SYGVQD (reference sequence). The CDR3 sequence is CASSALRDYEQYF. The CDR3, as DNA: TGCGCCAGCAGTGCTCTCAGGGACTACGAGCAGTACTTC.

V and J are TRBV29-1 and TRBJ2-7; D gene uncertain. The germline V gene has CDR1 SQVTM and CDR2 ANQGSEA. With 2 bases removed from V and 0 bases from J, the gap between germline ends came to 11 bases. This CDR3 has 14 amino acids. The CDR3 DNA is TGCAGCGTTGAAACGAGTGAGAGCTCCTACGAGCAGTACTTC. Translation: CSVETSESSYEQYF.

V gene TRBV11-2 combines with J gene TRBJ2-3; D not certain. The V end lost 5 bases, the J end lost 0 bases, and 12 bases lay between the germline ends. Germline CDR1 and CDR2: SGHAT and FQNNGV. The CDR3 extends over 15 amino acids. The DNA of the CDR3 is TGTGCCAGCAGCCCCCGACTGTTTAGCACAGATACGCAGTATTTT. This codes for CASSPRLFSTDTQYF.

This chain uses TRBV5-1 with TRBJ1-1; D possibly corresponds to TRBD1 (6 bases). In germline, CDR1 is SGHRS, CDR2 YFSETQ. The CDR3 runs to 17 residues. The germline V and J ends were trimmed by 4 bases and 2 bases, with 21 bases remaining between them. CDR3 protein: CASSPGGWTERNTEAFF. DNA for the CDR3: TGCGCCAGCAGCCCAGGTGGGTGGACAGAGAGAAACACTGAAGCTTTCTTT.

The DNA of the CDR3 is TGTGCCAGCAGCCGGATAGCGGGAGGAGAGTACGAGCAGTACTTC. It codes for CASSRIAGGEYEQYF. This chain links TRBV7-2 with TRBJ2-7, with 10 bases identical to TRBD2. The V gene end was trimmed by 5 bases and the J gene end by 4 bases; junction bases not matched to a gene: 8. The CDR3 has 15 residues. Germline V lookup: CDR1 SGHTA, CDR2 FQGNSA.

This chain uses TRBV24-1 with TRBJ2-2, with 9 bases lining up with TRBD1. The CDR3 totals 16 residues. V gave up 4 bases and J gave up 5 bases; unmatched junction bases: 7. In germline, CDR1 is KGHDR, CDR2 SFDVKD. The CDR3 reads CATSEPGQGYTGELFF. The CDR3 DNA reads as TGTGCCACCAGTGAACCGGGACAGGGATATACCGGGGAGCTGTTTTTT.

This chain joins TRBV7-3 and TRBJ2-1, with a tentative D call TRBD2 (7 bases). Germline V lookup: CDR1 SGHTA, CDR2 FQGTGA. The CDR3 runs 18 residues. V was cut by 3 bases and J by 0 bases, with 18 bases left in between. CDR3 loop: CASSLGASGTTSYNEQFF. The CDR3 nucleotides are TGTGCCAGCAGCTTGGGGGCTAGCGGAACCACCTCCTACAATGAGCAGTTCTTC.

The J gene is TRBJ2-5, the V gene TRBV18; D unclear. CDR1 and CDR2 (germline): KGHSH, LQKENI. The CDR3 contains 14 residues. The V end lost 0 bases, the J end lost 1 base, and 6 bases lay between the germline ends. CDR3 sequence: CASSPPPLQETQYF. CDR3 in DNA: TGTGCCAGCTCACCACCGCCACTCCAAGAGACCCAGTACTTC.

The chain has TRBV18 and TRBJ2-1; 10 nucleotides line up with TRBD1. V lost 3 bases to trimming and J lost 7 bases; unmatched junction nucleotides: 9. The CDR3 is made up of 16 amino acids. From germline, CDR1 is KGHSH and CDR2 LQKENI. The CDR3 loop is CASSPRTGQGINEQFF. The CDR3 nucleotides read TGTGCCAGCTCACCTCGAACGGGACAGGGGATAAATGAGCAGTTCTTC.

The rearrangement links TRBV14 to TRBJ2-1, with 7 bases fitting TRBD2. CDR1 and CDR2 (germline): SGHDN, FVKESK. J gave up 7 bases and V 0 bases, and 18 bases lay outside the gene matches. The CDR3 is made up of 19 amino acids. The CDR3 DNA is TGTGCCAGCAGCCAAGATTTCGTCGGCGGAGCGGGAACTAATAATGAGCAGTTCTTC. Encoded protein: CASSQDFVGGAGTNNEQFF. The full variable domain, in which reference TRBV14 and TRBJ2-1 provide the parts outside the CDR3, is EAGVTQFPSHSVIEKGQTVTLRCDPISGHDNLYWYRRVMGKEIKFLLHFVKESKQDESGMPNNRFLAERTGGTYSTLKVQPAELEDSGVYFCASSQDFVGGAGTNNEQFFGPGTRLTVL.

The chain carries TRBV6-1 and TRBJ2-6; TRBD2 is a possible D gene (6 bases). Trimming pared 2 bases from V and 5 bases from J, leaving 10 bases between. CDR3 length equals 15 residues. Per the germline V gene, CDR1 is MNHNS and CDR2 is SASEGT. For the CDR3, the DNA is TGTGCCAGCAGTGAACCCGGGAGTAGGGCCAACGTCCTGACTTTC. This gives the protein CASSEPGSRANVLTF.

The chain links TRBV19 to TRBJ1-5; D remains ambiguous. The CDR3 has 12 amino acids. Trimming stripped 3 bases from V and 5 bases from J, with 5 bases between. Germline CDR1 and CDR2: LNHDA and SQIVND (reference sequence). The CDR3 protein is CASSIPDQPQHF. CDR3 nucleotide sequence: TGTGCCAGTAGTATTCCTGATCAGCCCCAGCATTTT. Using reference TRBV19 and TRBJ1-5 for the parts outside the CDR3, the full variable domain is DGGITQSPKYLFRKEGQNVTLSCEQNLNHDAMYWYRQDPGQGLRLIYYSQIVNDFQKGDIAEGYSVSREKKESFPLTVTSAQKNPTAFYLCASSIPDQPQHFGDGTRLSIL.

The CDR3 region is CASISRGSTGELFF. The CDR3 DNA follows: TGTGCCAGCATTTCCCGGGGAAGCACCGGGGAGCTGTTTTTT. The chain links TRBV3-1 (or the pseudogene TRBV3-2) to TRBJ2-2; possibly TRBD2 for D (5 bases). The CDR3 totals 14 residues. V gave up 7 bases and J gave up 4 bases, with 13 bases separating them. Germline V gene sequence: CDR1 LGHDT, CDR2 YNNKEL (reference sequence).

This chain joins TRBV7-9 and TRBJ1-2, with 9 bases lining up with TRBD1. The V gene end was trimmed by 5 bases and the J gene end by 4 bases; junction bases not matched to a gene: 5. The CDR3 sequence is 14 residues long. In germline, CDR1 is SEHNR, CDR2 FQNEAQ (reference sequence). The CDR3 is CASSPGQGIYGYTF. The DNA for the CDR3 is TGTGCCAGCAGCCCGGGACAGGGAATCTATGGCTACACCTTC. Filled out from reference TRBV7-9 and TRBJ1-2, the complete variable domain reads DTGVSQNPRHKITKRGQNVTFRCDPISEHNRLYWYRQTLGQGPEFLTYFQNEAQLEKSRLLSDRFSAERPKGSFSTLEIQRTEQGDSAMYLCASSPGQGIYGYTFGSGTRLTVV.